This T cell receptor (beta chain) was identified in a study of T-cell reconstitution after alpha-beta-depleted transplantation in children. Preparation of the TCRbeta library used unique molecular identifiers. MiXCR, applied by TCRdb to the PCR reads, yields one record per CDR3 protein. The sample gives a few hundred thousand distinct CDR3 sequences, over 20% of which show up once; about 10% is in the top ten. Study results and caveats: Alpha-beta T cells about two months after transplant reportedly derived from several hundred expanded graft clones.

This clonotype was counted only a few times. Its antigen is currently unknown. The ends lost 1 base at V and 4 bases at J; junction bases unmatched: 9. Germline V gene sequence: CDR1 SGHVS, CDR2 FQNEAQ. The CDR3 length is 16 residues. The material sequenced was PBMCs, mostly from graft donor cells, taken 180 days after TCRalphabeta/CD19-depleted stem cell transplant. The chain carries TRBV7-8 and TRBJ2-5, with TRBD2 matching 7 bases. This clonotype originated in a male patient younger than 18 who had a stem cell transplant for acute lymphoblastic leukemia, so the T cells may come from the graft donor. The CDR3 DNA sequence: TGTGCCAGCAGCTTAGAGTTGCGGGAGATTGCAGAGACCCAGTACTTC. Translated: CASSLELREIAETQYF.